The clone carrying this T cell receptor (beta chain) was recorded a few times. This specimen comes from a study of blood T cell repertoires in COVID-19. Study-wide context: Sites in the United States, Italy and Spain provided acute and convalescent COVID-19 samples. T cells, B-cell-depleted T cells, or PBMCs supplied cDNA or gDNA.

Per the study methods: The assay estimated nucleated cells by amplifying reference gene primers. Sequencing used immunoSEQ multiplex PCR; TCRdb keeps in-frame clones, though not all of them. The V and J calls and clone size were taken over from that table, and D and trimming were inferred from the DNA. The top ten clones hold under 3% of a sample with around 350,000 clones, around 86% of them seen once. Input material: peripheral blood. The TCR was taken from a human donor in a cohort sampled during active COVID-19.

The CDR3: CASSLVSSYEQYF. Written as DNA, the CDR3 is TGTGCCAGCAGCTTAGTCAGCTCCTACGAGCAGTACTTC. The chain has TRBV7-9 and TRBJ2-7; D gene uncertain. Per the germline V gene, CDR1 is SEHNR and CDR2 is FQNEAQ (reference sequence). The CDR3 is made up of 13 amino acids. Trimming cost V 1 base and J 0 bases, with 4 bases left between them.